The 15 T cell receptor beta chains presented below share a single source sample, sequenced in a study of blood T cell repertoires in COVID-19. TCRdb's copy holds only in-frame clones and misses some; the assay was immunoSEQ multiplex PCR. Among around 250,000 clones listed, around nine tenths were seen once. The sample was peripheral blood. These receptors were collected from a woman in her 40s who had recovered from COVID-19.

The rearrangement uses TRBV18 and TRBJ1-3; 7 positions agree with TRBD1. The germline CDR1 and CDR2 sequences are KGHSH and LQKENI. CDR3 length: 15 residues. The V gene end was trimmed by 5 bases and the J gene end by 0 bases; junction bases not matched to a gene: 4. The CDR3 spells CASSSTGVSGNTIYF. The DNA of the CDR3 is TGTGCCAGCTCAAGTACAGGGGTCTCTGGAAACACCATATATTTT.

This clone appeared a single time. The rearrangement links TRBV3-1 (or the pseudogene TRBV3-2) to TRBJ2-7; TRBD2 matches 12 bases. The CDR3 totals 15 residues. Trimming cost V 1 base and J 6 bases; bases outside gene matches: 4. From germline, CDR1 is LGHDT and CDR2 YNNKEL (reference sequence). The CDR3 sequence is CASSQGPSGRGEQYF. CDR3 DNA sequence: TGTGCCAGCAGCCAAGGACCTAGCGGGAGGGGCGAGCAGTACTTC.

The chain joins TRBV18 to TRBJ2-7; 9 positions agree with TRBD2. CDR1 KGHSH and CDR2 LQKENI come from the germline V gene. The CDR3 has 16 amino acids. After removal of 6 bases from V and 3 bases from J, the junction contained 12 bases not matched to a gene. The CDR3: CASSPNSVSGSYEQYF. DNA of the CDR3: TGTGCCAGCTCCCCGAATAGTGTTAGCGGGAGCTACGAGCAGTACTTC.

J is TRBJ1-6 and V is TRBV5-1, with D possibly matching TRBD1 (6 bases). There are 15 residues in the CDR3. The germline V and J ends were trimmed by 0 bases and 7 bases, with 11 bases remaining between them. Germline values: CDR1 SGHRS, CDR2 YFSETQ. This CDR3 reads CASSLVQGENSPLHF. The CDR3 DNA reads TGCGCCAGCAGCTTGGTACAGGGCGAGAATTCACCCCTCCACTTT.

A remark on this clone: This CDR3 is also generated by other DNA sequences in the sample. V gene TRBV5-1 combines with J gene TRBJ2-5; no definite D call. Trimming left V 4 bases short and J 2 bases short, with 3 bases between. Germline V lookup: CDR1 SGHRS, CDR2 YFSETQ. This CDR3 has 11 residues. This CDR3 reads CASSRQETQYF. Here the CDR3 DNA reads TGCGCCAGCAGCCGGCAAGAGACCCAGTACTTC.

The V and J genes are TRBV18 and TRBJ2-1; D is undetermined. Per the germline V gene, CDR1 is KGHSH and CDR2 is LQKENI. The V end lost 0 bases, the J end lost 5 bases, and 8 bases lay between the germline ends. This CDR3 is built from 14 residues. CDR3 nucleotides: TGTGCCAGCTCACCACCGGTTGACAACAATGAGCAGTTCTTC. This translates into CASSPPVDNNEQFF. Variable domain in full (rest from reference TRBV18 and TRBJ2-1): NAGVMQNPRHLVRRRGQEARLRCSPMKGHSHVYWYRQLPEEGLKFMVYLQKENIIDESGMPKERFSAEFPKEGPSILRIQQVVRGDSAAYFCASSPPVDNNEQFFGPGTRLTVL.

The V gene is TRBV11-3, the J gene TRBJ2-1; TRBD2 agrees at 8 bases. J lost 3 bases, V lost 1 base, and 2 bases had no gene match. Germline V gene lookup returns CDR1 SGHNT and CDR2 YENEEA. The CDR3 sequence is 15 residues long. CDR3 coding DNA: TGTGCCAGCAGCTTAGCGAGCGGGAGCTACAATGAGCAGTTCTTC. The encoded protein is CASSLASGSYNEQFF.

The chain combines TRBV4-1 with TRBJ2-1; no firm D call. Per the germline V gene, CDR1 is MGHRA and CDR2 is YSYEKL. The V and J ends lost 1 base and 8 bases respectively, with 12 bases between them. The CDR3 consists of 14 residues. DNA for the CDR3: TGCGCCAGCAGCCAAGTATGGGCTAACGATGAGCAGTTCTTC. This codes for CASSQVWANDEQFF.

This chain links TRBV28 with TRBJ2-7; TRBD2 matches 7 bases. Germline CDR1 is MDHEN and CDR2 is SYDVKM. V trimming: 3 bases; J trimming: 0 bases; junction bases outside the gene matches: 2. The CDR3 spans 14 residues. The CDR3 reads CASSLGGSSYEQYF. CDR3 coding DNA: TGTGCCAGCAGTTTGGGGGGGAGCTCCTACGAGCAGTACTTC.

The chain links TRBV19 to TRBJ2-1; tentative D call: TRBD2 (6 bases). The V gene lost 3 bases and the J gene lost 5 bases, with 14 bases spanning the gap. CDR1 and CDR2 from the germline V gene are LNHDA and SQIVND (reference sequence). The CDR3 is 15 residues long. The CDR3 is CASSISLALHNEQFF. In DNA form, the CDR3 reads TGTGCCAGTAGTATCAGTCTAGCGCTTCACAATGAGCAGTTCTTC.

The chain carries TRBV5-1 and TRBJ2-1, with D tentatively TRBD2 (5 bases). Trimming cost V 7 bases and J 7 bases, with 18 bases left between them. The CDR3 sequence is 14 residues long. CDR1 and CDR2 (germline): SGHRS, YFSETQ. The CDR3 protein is CASGRGETTNEQFF. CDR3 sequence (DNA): TGCGCCAGCGGTCGCGGAGAGACTACTAATGAGCAGTTCTTC.

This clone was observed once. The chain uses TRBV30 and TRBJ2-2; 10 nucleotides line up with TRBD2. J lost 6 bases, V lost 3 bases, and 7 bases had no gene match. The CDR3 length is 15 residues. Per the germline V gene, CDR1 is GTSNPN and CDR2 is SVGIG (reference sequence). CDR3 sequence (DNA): TGTGCCTGGAGACTAGCGGGGTCTTTTCCCGGGGAGCTGTTTTTT. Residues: CAWRLAGSFPGELFF.

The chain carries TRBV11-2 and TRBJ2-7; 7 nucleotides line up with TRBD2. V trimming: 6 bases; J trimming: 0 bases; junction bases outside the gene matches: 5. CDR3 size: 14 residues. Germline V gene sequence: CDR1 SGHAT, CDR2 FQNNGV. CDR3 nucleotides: TGTGCCAGCAGATATACTAGCGACTCCTACGAGCAGTACTTC. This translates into CASRYTSDSYEQYF. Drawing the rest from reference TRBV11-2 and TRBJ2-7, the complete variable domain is EAGVAQSPRYKIIEKRQSVAFWCNPISGHATLYWYQQILGQGPKLLIQFQNNGVVDDSQLPKDRFSAERLKGVDSTLKIQPAKLEDSAVYLCASRYTSDSYEQYFGPGTRLTVT.

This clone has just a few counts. CDR3 nucleotide sequence: TGTGCCAGCAGTTTATGGGGAGGGCCCCCCTACGAGCAGTACTTC. It specifies CASSLWGGPPYEQYF. J is TRBJ2-7 and V is TRBV28; 7 bases match TRBD2. This CDR3 spans 15 amino acids. Germline loops: CDR1 MDHEN, CDR2 SYDVKM. Trimming removed 0 bases from V and 2 bases from J; junction bases left unmatched: 4.

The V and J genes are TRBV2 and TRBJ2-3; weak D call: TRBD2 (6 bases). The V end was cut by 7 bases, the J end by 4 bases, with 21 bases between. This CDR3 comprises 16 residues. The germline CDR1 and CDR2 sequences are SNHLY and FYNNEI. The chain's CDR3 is CASKSGPTPGADTQYF. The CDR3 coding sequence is TGTGCCAGCAAATCAGGTCCAACCCCGGGAGCAGATACGCAGTATTTT.